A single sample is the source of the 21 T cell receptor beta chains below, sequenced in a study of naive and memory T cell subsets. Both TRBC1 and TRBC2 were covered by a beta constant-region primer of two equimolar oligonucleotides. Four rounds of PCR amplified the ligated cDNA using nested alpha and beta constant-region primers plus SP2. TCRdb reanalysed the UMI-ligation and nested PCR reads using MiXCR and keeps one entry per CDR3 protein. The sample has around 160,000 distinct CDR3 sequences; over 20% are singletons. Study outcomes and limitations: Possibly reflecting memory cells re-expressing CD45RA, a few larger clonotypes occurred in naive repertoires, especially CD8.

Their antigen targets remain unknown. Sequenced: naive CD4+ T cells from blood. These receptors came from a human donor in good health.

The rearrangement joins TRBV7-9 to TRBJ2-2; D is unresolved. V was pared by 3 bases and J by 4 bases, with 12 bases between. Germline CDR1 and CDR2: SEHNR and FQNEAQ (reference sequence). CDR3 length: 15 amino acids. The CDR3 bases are TGTGCCAGCAGCTTTTCCAGAGCTTCCACCGGGGAGCTGTTTTTT. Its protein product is CASSFSRASTGELFF. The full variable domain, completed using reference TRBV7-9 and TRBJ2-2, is DTGVSQNPRHKITKRGQNVTFRCDPISEHNRLYWYRQTLGQGPEFLTYFQNEAQLEKSRLLSDRFSAERPKGSFSTLEIQRTEQGDSAMYLCASSFSRASTGELFFGEGSRLTVL.

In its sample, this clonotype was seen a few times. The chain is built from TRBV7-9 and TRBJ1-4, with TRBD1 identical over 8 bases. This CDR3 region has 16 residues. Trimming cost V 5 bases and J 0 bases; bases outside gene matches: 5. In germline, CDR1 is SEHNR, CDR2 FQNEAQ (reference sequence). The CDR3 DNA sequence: TGTGCCAGCAGCCTCCGGGACAGGTCAACTAATGAAAAACTGTTTTTT. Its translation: CASSLRDRSTNEKLFF. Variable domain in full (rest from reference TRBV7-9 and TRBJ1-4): DTGVSQNPRHKITKRGQNVTFRCDPISEHNRLYWYRQTLGQGPEFLTYFQNEAQLEKSRLLSDRFSAERPKGSFSTLEIQRTEQGDSAMYLCASSLRDRSTNEKLFFGSGTQLSVL.

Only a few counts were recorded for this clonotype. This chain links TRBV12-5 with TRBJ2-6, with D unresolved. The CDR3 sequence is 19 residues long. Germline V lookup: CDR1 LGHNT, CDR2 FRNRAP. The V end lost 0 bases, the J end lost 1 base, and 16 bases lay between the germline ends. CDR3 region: CASGLVLGYQLSGANVLTF. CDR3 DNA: TGTGCTAGTGGTTTGGTACTCGGATACCAGCTATCTGGGGCCAACGTCCTGACTTTC.

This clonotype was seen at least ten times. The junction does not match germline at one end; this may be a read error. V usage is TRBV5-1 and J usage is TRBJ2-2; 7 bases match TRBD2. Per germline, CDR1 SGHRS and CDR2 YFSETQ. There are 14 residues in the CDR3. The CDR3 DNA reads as TGTGCCAGCAGTTCTAGCGGGAACACCGGGGAGCTGTTTTTT. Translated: CASSSSGNTGELFF.

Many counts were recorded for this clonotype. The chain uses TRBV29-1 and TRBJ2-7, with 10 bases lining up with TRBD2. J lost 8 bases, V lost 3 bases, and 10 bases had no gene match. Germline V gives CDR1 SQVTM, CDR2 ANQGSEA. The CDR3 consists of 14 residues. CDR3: CSVESGRAIGKQYF. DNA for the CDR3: TGCAGCGTTGAGAGCGGGAGGGCCATCGGTAAGCAGTACTTC.

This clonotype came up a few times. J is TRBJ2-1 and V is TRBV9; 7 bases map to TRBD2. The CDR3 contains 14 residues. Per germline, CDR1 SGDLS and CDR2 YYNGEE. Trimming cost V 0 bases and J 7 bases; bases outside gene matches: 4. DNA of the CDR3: TGTGCCAGCAGCGTAGCCCTCGGGGGGAATGAGCAGTTCTTC. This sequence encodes CASSVALGGNEQFF.

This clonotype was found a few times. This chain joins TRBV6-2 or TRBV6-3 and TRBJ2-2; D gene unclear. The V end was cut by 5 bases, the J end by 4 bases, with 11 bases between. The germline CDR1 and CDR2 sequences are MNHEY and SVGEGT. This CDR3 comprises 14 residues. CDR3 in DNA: TGTGCCAGCAGTAAGGACCTGGGCACCGGGGAGCTGTTTTTT. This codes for CASSKDLGTGELFF.

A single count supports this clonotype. The DNA of the CDR3 is TGTGCCAGCAGCCAAGGGGACAGGGGGCCAACCGGGGAGCTGTTTTTT. Translating it yields CASSQGDRGPTGELFF. The rearrangement links TRBV3-1 to TRBJ2-2; 12 bases fit TRBD1. Germline CDR1 and CDR2: LGHDT and YNNKEL (reference sequence). J was trimmed by 5 bases and V by 1 base; bases with no gene match: 2. CDR3 length: 16 amino acids.

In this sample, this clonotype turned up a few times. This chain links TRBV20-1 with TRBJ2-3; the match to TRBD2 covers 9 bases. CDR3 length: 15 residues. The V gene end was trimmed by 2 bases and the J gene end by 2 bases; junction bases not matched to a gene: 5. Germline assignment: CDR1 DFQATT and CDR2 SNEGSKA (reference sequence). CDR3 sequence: CSARQTSGNTDTQYF. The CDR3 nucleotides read TGCAGTGCTAGACAGACTAGCGGAAACACAGATACGCAGTATTTT.

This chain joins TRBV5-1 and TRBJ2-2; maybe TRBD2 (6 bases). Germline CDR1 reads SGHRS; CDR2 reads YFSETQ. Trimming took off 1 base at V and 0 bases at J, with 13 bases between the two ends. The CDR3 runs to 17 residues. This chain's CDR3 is CASSLIFGTANTGELFF. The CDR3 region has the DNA TGCGCCAGCAGCTTGATATTCGGGACTGCGAACACCGGGGAGCTGTTTTTT.

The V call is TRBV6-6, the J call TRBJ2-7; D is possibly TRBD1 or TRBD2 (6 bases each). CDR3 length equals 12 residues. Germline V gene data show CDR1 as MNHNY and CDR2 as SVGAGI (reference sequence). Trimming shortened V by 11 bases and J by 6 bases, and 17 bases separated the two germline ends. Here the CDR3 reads CAARQGGFEQYF. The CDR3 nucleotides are TGTGCCGCCCGACAAGGGGGGTTCGAGCAGTACTTC.

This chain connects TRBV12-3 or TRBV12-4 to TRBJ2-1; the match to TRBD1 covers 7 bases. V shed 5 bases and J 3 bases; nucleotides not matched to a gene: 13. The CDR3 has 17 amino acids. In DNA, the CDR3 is TGTGCCAGCAGTCAACGCCTCGGGACAGAATACTACAATGAGCAGTTCTTC. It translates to CASSQRLGTEYYNEQFF.

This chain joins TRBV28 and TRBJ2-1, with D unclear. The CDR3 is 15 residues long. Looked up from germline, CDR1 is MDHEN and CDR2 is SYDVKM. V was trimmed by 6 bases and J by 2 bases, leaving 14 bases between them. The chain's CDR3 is CASSRTSRTYNEQFF. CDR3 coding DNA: TGTGCCAGCAGCCGTACTTCTAGGACCTACAATGAGCAGTTCTTC.

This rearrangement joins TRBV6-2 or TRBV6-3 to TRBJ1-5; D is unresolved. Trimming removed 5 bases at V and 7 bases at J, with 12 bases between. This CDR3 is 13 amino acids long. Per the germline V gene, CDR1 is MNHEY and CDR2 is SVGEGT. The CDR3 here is CASSKRLSQPQHF. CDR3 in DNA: TGTGCCAGCAGTAAACGATTATCCCAGCCCCAGCATTTT.

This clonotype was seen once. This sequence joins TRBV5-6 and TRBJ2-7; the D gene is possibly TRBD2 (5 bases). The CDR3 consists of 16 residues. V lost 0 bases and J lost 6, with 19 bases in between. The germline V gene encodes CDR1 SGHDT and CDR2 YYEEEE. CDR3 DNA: TGTGCCAGCAGCTTGGCCGGCGGACTGCTCACGTCCGAGCAGTACTTC. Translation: CASSLAGGLLTSEQYF.

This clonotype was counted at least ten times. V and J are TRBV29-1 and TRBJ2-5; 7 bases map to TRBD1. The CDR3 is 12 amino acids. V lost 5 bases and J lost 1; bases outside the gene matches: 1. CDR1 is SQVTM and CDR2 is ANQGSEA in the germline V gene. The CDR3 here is CSVWDSQETQYF. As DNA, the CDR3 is TGCAGCGTTTGGGACAGCCAAGAGACCCAGTACTTC.

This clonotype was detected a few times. The CDR3 protein is CASRRDRGQETQYF. The CDR3, as DNA: TGTGCCAGCAGGAGAGACAGGGGGCAAGAGACCCAGTACTTC. The chain has TRBV5-4 and TRBJ2-5, with 9 positions matching TRBD1. This CDR3 is 14 amino acids long. Germline CDR1 reads SGHNT; CDR2 reads YYREEE (reference sequence). V lost 5 bases, J lost 2 bases, and 4 bases stayed unmatched.

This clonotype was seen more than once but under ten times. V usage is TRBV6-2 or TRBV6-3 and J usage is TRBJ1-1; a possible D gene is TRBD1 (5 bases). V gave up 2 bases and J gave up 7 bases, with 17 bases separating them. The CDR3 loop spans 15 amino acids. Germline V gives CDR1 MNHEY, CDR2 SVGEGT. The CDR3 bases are TGTGCCAGCAGTTACCCGGCCGGGACGGACTATGAAGCTTTCTTT. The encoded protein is CASSYPAGTDYEAFF.

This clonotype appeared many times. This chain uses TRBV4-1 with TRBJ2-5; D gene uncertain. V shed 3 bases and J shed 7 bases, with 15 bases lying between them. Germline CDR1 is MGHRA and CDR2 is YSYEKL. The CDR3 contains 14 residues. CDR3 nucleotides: TGCGCCAGCAGCCAGTTTCACGGCCCGGGGACCCAGTACTTC. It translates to CASSQFHGPGTQYF.

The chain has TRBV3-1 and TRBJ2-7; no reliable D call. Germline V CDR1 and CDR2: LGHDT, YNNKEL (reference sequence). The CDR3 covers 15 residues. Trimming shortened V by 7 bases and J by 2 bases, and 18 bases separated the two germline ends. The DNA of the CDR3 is TGTGCCAGCACCCAGGTGGGTCGGCACCCCTACGAGCAGTACTTC. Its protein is CASTQVGRHPYEQYF.

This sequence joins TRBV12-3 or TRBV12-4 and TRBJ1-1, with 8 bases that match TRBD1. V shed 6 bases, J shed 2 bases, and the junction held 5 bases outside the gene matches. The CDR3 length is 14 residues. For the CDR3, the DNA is TGTGCCAGCAGCGCAGGACAGGGCAACACTGAAGCTTTCTTT. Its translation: CASSAGQGNTEAFF.